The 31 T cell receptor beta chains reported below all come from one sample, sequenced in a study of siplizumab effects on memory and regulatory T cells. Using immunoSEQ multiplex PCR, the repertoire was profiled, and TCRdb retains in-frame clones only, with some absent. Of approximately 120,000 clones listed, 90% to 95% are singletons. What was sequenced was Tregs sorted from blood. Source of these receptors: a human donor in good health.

CDR3 region: CASSLGTSGYNEQFF. CDR3 nucleotide sequence: TGTGCCAGCAGCTTAGGGACTAGCGGCTACAATGAGCAGTTCTTC. The rearrangement joins TRBV5-4 to TRBJ2-1; 11 bases align to TRBD2. CDR1 SGHNT and CDR2 YYREEE come from the germline V gene (reference sequence). V shed 2 bases and J 3 bases; nucleotides not matched to a gene: 1. This CDR3 is 15 amino acids long.

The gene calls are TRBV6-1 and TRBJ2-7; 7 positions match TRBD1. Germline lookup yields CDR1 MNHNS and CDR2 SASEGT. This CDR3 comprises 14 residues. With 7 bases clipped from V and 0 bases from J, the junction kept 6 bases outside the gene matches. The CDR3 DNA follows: TGTGCCAGCAATTCGGGACAGTCCTCCTACGAGCAGTACTTC. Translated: CASNSGQSSYEQYF.

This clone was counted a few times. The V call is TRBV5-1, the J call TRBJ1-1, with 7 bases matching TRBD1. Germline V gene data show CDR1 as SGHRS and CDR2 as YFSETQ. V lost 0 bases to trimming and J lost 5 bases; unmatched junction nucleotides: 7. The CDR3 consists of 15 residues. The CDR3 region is CASSLDDRERTEAFF. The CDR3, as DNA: TGCGCCAGCAGCTTGGACGACAGGGAAAGGACTGAAGCTTTCTTT.

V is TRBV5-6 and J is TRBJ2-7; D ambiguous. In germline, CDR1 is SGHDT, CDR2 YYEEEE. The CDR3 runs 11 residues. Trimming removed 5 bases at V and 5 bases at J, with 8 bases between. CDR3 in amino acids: CASSSSDEQYF. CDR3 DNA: TGTGCCAGCAGTTCCTCGGACGAGCAGTACTTC.

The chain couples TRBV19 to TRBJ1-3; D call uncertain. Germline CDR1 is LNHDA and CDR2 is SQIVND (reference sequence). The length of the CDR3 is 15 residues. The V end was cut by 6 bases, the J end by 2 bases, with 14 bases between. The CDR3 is CASSLVSVAGNTIYF. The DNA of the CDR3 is TGTGCCAGTAGCCTCGTATCCGTAGCTGGAAACACCATATATTTT.

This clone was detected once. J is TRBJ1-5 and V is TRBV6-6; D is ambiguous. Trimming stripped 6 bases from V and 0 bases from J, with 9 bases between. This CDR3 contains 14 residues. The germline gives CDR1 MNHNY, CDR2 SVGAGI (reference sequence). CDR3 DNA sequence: TGTGCCAGCAGCGCTACACCTAGCAATCAGCCCCAGCATTTT. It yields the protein CASSATPSNQPQHF.

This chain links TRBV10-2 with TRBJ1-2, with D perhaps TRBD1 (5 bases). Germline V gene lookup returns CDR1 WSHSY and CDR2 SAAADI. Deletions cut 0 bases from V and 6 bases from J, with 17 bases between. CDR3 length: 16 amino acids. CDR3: CASSESSRAHSDGYTF. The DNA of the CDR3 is TGCGCCAGCAGTGAGTCTAGCAGGGCCCACTCCGATGGCTACACCTTC.

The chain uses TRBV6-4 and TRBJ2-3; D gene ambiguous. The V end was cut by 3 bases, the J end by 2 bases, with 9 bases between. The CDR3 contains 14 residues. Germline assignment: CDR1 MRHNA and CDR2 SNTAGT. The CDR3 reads CASSERYFTDTQYF. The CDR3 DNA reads TGTGCCAGCAGTGAACGGTACTTCACAGATACGCAGTATTTT.

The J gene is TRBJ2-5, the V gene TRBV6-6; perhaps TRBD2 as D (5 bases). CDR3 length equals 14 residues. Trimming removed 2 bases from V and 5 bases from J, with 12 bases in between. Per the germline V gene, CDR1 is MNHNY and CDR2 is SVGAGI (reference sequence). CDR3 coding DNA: TGTGCCAGCAGTTACAGCGGCTCACTGGAGACCCAGTACTTC. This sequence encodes CASSYSGSLETQYF.

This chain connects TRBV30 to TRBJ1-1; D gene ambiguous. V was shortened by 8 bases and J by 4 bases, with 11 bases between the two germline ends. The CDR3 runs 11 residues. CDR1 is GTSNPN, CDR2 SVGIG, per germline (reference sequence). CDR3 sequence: CAARGITEAFF. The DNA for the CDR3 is TGTGCCGCTCGGGGTATCACTGAAGCTTTCTTT.

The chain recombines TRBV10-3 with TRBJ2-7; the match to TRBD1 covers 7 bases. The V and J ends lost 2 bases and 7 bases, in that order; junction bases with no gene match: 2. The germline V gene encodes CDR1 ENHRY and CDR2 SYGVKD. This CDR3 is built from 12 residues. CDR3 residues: CAISEIQGEQYF. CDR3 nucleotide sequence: TGTGCCATCAGTGAGATACAGGGGGAGCAGTACTTC.

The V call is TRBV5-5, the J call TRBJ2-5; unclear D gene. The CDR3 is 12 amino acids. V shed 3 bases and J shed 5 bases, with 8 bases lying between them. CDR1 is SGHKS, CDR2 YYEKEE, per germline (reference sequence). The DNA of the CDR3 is TGTGCCAGCAGCTGGCAGGCGGAGACCCAGTACTTC. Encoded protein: CASSWQAETQYF.

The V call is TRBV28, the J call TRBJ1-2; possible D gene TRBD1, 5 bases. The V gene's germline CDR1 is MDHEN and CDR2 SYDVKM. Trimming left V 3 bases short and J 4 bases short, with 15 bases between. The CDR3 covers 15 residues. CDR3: CASSFLDKNRYGYTF. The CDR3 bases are TGTGCCAGCAGTTTCCTGGACAAGAACCGCTATGGCTACACCTTC.

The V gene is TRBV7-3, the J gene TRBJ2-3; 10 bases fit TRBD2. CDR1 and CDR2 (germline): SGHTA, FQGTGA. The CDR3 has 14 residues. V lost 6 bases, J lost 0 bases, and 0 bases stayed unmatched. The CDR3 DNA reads TGTGCCAGCAGGACTAGCGGGAGCACAGATACGCAGTATTTT. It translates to CASRTSGSTDTQYF.

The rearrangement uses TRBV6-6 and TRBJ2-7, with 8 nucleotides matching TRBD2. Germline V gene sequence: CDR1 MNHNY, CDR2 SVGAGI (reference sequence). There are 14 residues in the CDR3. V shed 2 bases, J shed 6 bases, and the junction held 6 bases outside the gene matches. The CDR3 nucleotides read TGTGCCAGCAGTTACCTCGGGGGGGCTGGCGAGCAGTACTTC. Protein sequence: CASSYLGGAGEQYF.

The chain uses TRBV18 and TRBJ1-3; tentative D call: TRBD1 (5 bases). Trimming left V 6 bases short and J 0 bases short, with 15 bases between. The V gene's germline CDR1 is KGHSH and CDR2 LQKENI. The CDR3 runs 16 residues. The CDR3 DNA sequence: TGTGCCAGCTCTCCGGGACGTCAGACCTCTGGAAACACCATATATTTT. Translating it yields CASSPGRQTSGNTIYF.

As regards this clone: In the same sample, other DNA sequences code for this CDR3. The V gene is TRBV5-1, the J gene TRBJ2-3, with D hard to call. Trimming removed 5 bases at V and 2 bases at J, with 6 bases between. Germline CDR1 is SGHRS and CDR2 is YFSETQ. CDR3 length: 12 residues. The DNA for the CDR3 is TGCGCCAGCAGTTCTAACACAGATACGCAGTATTTT. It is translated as CASSSNTDTQYF. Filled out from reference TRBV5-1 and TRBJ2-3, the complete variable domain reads KAGVTQTPRYLIKTRGQQVTLSCSPISGHRSVSWYQQTPGQGLQFLFEYFSETQRNKGNFPGRFSGRQFSNSRSEMNVSTLELGDSALYLCASSSNTDTQYFGPGTRLTVL.

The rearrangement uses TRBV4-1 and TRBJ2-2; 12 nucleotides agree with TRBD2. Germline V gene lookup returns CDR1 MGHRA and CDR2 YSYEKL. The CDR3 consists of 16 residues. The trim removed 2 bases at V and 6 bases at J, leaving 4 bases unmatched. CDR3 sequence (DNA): TGCGCCAGCAGCCAAACGACTAGCGGGAGAGCCGGGGAGCTGTTTTTT. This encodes CASSQTTSGRAGELFF.

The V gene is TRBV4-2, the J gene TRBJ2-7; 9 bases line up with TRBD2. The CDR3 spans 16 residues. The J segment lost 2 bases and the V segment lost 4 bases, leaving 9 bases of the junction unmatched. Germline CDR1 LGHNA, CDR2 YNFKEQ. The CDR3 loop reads CASSLQMSSGTYEQYF. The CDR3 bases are TGTGCCAGCAGCCTTCAAATGTCTAGCGGGACCTACGAGCAGTACTTC.

CDR3 nucleotide sequence: TGCGCCAGCAGCTGGGGGTCGCGGGCTGCCTACGAGCAGTACTTC. Its translation: CASSWGSRAAYEQYF. This sequence joins TRBV5-1 and TRBJ2-7; D could derive from TRBD1 or TRBD2 (5 bases each). The CDR3 runs 15 residues. Trimming removed 3 bases from V and 2 bases from J, with 15 bases in between. Germline lookup yields CDR1 SGHRS and CDR2 YFSETQ.

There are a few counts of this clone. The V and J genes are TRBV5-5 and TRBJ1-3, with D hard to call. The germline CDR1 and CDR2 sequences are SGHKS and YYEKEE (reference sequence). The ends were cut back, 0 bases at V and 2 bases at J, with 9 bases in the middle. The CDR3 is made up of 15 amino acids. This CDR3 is CASSLAGPTGNTIYF. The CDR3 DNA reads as TGTGCCAGCAGCTTGGCAGGACCGACTGGAAACACCATATATTTT.

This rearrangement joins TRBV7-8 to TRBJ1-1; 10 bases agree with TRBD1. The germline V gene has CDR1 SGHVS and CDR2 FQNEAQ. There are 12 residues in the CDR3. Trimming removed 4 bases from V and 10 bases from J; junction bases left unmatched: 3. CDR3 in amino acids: CASSSDRGRAFF. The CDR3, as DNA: TGTGCCAGCAGCTCCGACAGGGGGCGAGCTTTCTTT.

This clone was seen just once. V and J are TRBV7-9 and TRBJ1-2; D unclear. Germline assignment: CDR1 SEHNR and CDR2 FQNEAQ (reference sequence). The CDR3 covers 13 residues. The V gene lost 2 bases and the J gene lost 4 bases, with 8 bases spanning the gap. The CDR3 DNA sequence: TGTGCCAGCAGCTTACTCCGTAGCTATGGCTACACCTTC. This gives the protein CASSLLRSYGYTF.

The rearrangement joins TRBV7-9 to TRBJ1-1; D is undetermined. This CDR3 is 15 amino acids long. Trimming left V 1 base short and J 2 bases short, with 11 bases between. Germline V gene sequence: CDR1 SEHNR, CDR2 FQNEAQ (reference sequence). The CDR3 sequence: CASSLDLFFNTEAFF. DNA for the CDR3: TGTGCCAGCAGCTTAGATTTATTCTTTAACACTGAAGCTTTCTTT.

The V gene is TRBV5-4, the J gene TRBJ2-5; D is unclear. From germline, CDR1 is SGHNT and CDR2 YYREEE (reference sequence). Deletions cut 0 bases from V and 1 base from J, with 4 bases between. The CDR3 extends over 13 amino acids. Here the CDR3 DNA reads TGTGCCAGCAGCTTGGCCCTCCAAGAGACCCAGTACTTC. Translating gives CASSLALQETQYF.

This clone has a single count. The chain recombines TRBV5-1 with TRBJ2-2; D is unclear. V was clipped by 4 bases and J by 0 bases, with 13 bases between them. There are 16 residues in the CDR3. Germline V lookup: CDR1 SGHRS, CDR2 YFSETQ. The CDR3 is CASSHETPSNTGELFF. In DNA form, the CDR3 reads TGCGCCAGCAGCCACGAGACACCGTCGAACACCGGGGAGCTGTTTTTT.

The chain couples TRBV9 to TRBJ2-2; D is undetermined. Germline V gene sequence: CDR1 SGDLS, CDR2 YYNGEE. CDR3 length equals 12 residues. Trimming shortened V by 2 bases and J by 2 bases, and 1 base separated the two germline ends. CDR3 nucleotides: TGTGCCAGCAGCGTTAACACCGGGGAGCTGTTTTTT. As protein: CASSVNTGELFF.

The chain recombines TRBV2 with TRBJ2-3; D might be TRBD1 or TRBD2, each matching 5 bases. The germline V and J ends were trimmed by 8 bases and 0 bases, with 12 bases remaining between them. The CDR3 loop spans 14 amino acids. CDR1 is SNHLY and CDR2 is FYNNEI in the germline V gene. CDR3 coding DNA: TGTGCCAGCTTGGGGGTCCTAAGCACAGATACGCAGTATTTT. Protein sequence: CASLGVLSTDTQYF.

The CDR3 sequence: CASSRSSAGGPHEQYF. The CDR3 bases are TGCGCCAGCAGCCGATCCTCGGCAGGGGGCCCCCACGAGCAGTACTTC. V gene TRBV5-1 combines with J gene TRBJ2-7; 8 bases agree with TRBD1. Per the germline V gene, CDR1 is SGHRS and CDR2 is YFSETQ. V trimming: 4 bases; J trimming: 5 bases; junction bases outside the gene matches: 14. This CDR3 contains 16 residues.

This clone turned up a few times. The CDR3 loop is CASNRGNQPQHF. CDR3 nucleotide sequence: TGTGCCAGCAACAGGGGCAATCAGCCCCAGCATTTT. V usage is TRBV25-1 and J usage is TRBJ1-5, with D perhaps matching TRBD1 (6 bases). Trimming stripped 7 bases from V and 2 bases from J, with 6 bases between. In germline, CDR1 is MGHDK, CDR2 SYGVNS. This CDR3 is built from 12 residues.

The CDR3 here is CSVGTGEQYF. CDR3 sequence (DNA): TGCAGCGTCGGGACAGGGGAGCAGTACTTC. This chain joins TRBV29-1 and TRBJ2-7, with TRBD1 identical over 9 bases. Per germline, CDR1 SQVTM and CDR2 ANQGSEA. CDR3 length equals 10 residues. Unmatched junction bases numbered 1, after V lost 6 bases and J lost 7 bases.